The sample holds many counts of the clone carrying this T cell receptor (beta chain). Its antigen is as yet unknown. These data belong to a study of metastatic and nonmetastatic thyroid tumors. Study-wide results and caveats: The reported finding was significantly higher TCR beta diversity in malignant thyroid tumors relative to benign nodules, in blood and tumor.

The germline V and J ends were trimmed by 2 bases and 6 bases, with 11 bases remaining between them. Germline CDR1 is SNHLY and CDR2 is FYNNEI. CDR3 length: 13 amino acids. Original processing methods: Building a distant-metastasis classifier for papillary thyroid cancer drew on CDR3 differences across clinicopathological groups. TCRdb re-processed the PCR reads through MiXCR. TCRdb's processing, not the authors' own work, is the source of the V and J calls. The table lists 30,000 or so clones, roughly 30% of them singletons. Not a single patient had been given any form of treatment at any point before undergoing thyroid surgery.

This TCR was sampled from a female donor with papillary thyroid cancer or a benign thyroid nodule (not recorded which). Some clones in this sample may be carry-over from other donors' samples. J is TRBJ2-7 and V is TRBV2, with a possible D match to TRBD1 (6 bases). Sequencing was done on a sample of blood. The DNA of the CDR3 is TGTGCCAGCAGTGAAACGCGAGGGGGCGAGCAGTACTTC. Protein product: CASSETRGGEQYF.